Following are 27 T cell receptor beta chains from one sample sequenced in a study of blood T cell repertoires in COVID-19. Data came from immunoSEQ multiplex PCR; TCRdb stores just in-frame clones and leaves some out. The table lists under 200,000 clones, 70% to 80% of them singletons, with under 7% in the top ten. Sequencing input: peripheral blood. The receptors derive from a woman between 35 and 50 years old with COVID-19, enrolled during active disease.

This clone showed up just a few times. This chain links TRBV10-3 with TRBJ1-1; 9 bases agree with TRBD1. Losses at the gene ends were 5 bases for V and 6 bases for J; bases not matched to a gene: 7. The germline CDR1 and CDR2 sequences are ENHRY and SYGVKD. The CDR3 spans 14 residues. CDR3 loop: CAISSTGGESEAFF. CDR3 nucleotides: TGTGCCATCAGTTCCACAGGGGGCGAATCTGAAGCTTTCTTT.

The chain joins TRBV28 to TRBJ1-2; D is perhaps TRBD1 (5 bases). The CDR3 covers 14 residues. The germline V and J ends were trimmed by 4 bases and 10 bases, with 19 bases remaining between them. The germline gives CDR1 MDHEN, CDR2 SYDVKM. CDR3 sequence: CASSSMIIQGSYTF. The CDR3 region has the DNA TGTGCCAGCAGTTCAATGATTATCCAGGGATCCTACACCTTC.

The gene calls are TRBV11-2 and TRBJ1-5; the match to TRBD1 covers 9 bases. The V gene end was trimmed by 5 bases and the J gene end by 6 bases; junction bases not matched to a gene: 5. The CDR3 has 14 residues. Germline loops: CDR1 SGHAT, CDR2 FQNNGV. This CDR3 reads CASSATGGGQPQHF. The CDR3 nucleotides are TGTGCCAGCAGCGCCACAGGGGGCGGTCAGCCCCAGCATTTT.

This clone was seen a handful of times. The rearrangement joins TRBV7-6 to TRBJ2-3; D might be TRBD2 (5 bases). This CDR3 region has 13 residues. The germline V gene encodes CDR1 SGHVS and CDR2 FNYEAQ. V lost 4 bases and J 4 bases, leaving 9 bases between the germline ends. Here the CDR3 DNA reads TGTGCCAGCAGCTCGCGGACTCCAGATACGCAGTATTTT. Translated, it gives CASSSRTPDTQYF.

This clone has a single count. This chain connects TRBV18 to TRBJ2-1; possible D gene TRBD2, 5 bases. Germline CDR1 reads KGHSH; CDR2 reads LQKENI. The CDR3 length is 16 residues. V was trimmed by 4 bases and J by 0 bases, leaving 13 bases between them. CDR3 region: CASSRKAESSYNEQFF. As DNA, the CDR3 is TGTGCCAGCTCACGCAAAGCGGAGAGCTCCTACAATGAGCAGTTCTTC.

V and J are TRBV19 and TRBJ1-2; D might be TRBD1 (6 bases). Germline V CDR1 and CDR2: LNHDA, SQIVND (reference sequence). The CDR3 sequence is 12 residues long. V was clipped by 7 bases and J by 5 bases, with 11 bases between them. CDR3 loop: CASNDRRYGYTF. For the CDR3, the DNA is TGTGCCAGTAACGACAGGAGGTATGGCTACACCTTC. Full variable domain (remainder filled in from reference TRBV19 and TRBJ1-2): DGGITQSPKYLFRKEGQNVTLSCEQNLNHDAMYWYRQDPGQGLRLIYYSQIVNDFQKGDIAEGYSVSREKKESFPLTVTSAQKNPTAFYLCASNDRRYGYTFGSGTRLTVV.

This chain joins TRBV11-3 and TRBJ2-1; a weak D match, TRBD2 (5 bases). The germline gives CDR1 SGHNT, CDR2 YENEEA. With 4 bases removed from V and 0 bases from J, the gap between germline ends came to 10 bases. The CDR3 totals 15 residues. The CDR3 spells CASSYRLASYNEQFF. The CDR3 region has the DNA TGTGCCAGCAGCTACCGCCTAGCCTCCTACAATGAGCAGTTCTTC.

This chain links TRBV6-5 with TRBJ2-3; a weak D match, TRBD2 (5 bases). The CDR3 is 14 amino acids. Germline V gives CDR1 MNHEY, CDR2 SVGAGI. The ends were cut back, 6 bases at V and 7 bases at J, with 17 bases in the middle. CDR3 sequence reads: CASRRGYGGYTQYF. The CDR3 nucleotides are TGTGCCAGCAGACGAGGGTACGGCGGGTATACGCAGTATTTT.

As to this clone: This clone may be a read error of a much larger clone one base away. The rearrangement links TRBV29-1 to TRBJ1-2; D unclear. The CDR3 is made up of 11 amino acids. The germline V gene encodes CDR1 SQVTM and CDR2 ANQGSEA. The V end lost 2 bases, the J end lost 2 bases, and 3 bases lay between the germline ends. This CDR3 reads CSVEQNYGYTF. CDR3 DNA: TGCAGCGTTGAACAGAACTATGGCTACACCTTC.

The rearrangement uses TRBV7-8 and TRBJ2-7; TRBD2 agrees at 12 bases. V lost 1 base, J lost 6 bases, and 7 bases stayed unmatched. The CDR3 covers 16 residues. Germline loops: CDR1 SGHVS, CDR2 FQNEAQ. CDR3 DNA sequence: TGTGCCAGCAGCTTAGAAGGGGCTAGCGGGAGGGTCGAGCAGTACTTC. Amino acids: CASSLEGASGRVEQYF.

This CDR3 is CASSPSTDSNQPQHF. The CDR3 DNA is TGTGCCAGCTCACCCTCGACAGATAGCAATCAGCCCCAGCATTTT. This chain links TRBV18 with TRBJ1-5; TRBD1 might be the D (5 bases). The germline V and J ends were trimmed by 3 bases and 0 bases, with 9 bases remaining between them. This CDR3 comprises 15 residues. The germline V gene encodes CDR1 KGHSH and CDR2 LQKENI.

The chain is built from TRBV15 and TRBJ2-3, with 7 bases fitting TRBD1. CDR3 length: 15 amino acids. Looked up from germline, CDR1 is LNHNV and CDR2 is YYDKDF (reference sequence). The V and J ends lost 2 bases and 2 bases, in that order; junction bases with no gene match: 4. The CDR3 is CATSRQTGITDTQYF. In nucleotides, the CDR3 is TGTGCCACCAGCAGACAGACAGGGATCACAGATACGCAGTATTTT.

This clone was found many times. The CDR3 spells CASSLFAGGRDTQYF. The CDR3 DNA follows: TGTGCCAGCAGCTTATTCGCGGGGGGCCGGGATACGCAGTATTTT. The chain is built from TRBV11-3 and TRBJ2-3, with 8 positions matching TRBD2. Trimming removed 2 bases from V and 6 bases from J; junction bases left unmatched: 7. This CDR3 is built from 15 residues. Per the germline V gene, CDR1 is SGHNT and CDR2 is YENEEA.

The V and J genes are TRBV5-8 and TRBJ2-3; D gene unclear. Trimming took 2 bases from V and 4 from J, leaving 5 bases between them. The germline CDR1 and CDR2 sequences are SGHTS and YDEGEE. CDR3 length: 12 amino acids. The CDR3 nucleotides are TGTGCCAGCAGCTTCGTCTCAGATACGCAGTATTTT. This codes for CASSFVSDTQYF.

V gene TRBV18 combines with J gene TRBJ2-7; 8 bases are a match to TRBD2. V lost 3 bases, J lost 4 bases, and 11 bases stayed unmatched. Germline V gene lookup returns CDR1 KGHSH and CDR2 LQKENI. The CDR3 spans 16 residues. CDR3 DNA: TGTGCCAGCTCACCGAGAGGCGGGAGGCAGCAATACGAGCAGTACTTC. Translating gives CASSPRGGRQQYEQYF.

The CDR3 DNA reads TGTGCCAGCAGCAGAGGGGGACAGGGGGTTGTGTCACCCCTCCACTTT. It encodes CASSRGGQGVVSPLHF. This sequence joins TRBV5-4 and TRBJ1-6; 11 bases map to TRBD1. Germline CDR1 reads SGHNT; CDR2 reads YYREEE (reference sequence). CDR3 size: 16 residues. Trimming at V came to 4 bases and at J to 10 bases, leaving 10 bases not matched to a gene.

CDR3 protein: CSGMTGAHGGYTF. The CDR3 DNA follows: TGCAGCGGTATGACAGGGGCCCACGGAGGCTACACCTTC. The chain carries TRBV29-1 and TRBJ1-2; 8 bases are a match to TRBD1. The V gene's germline CDR1 is SQVTM and CDR2 ANQGSEA. The CDR3 runs to 13 residues. Trimming took 7 bases from V and 8 from J; bases not matched to a gene: 12.

This clone showed up just a few times. This rearrangement joins TRBV29-1 to TRBJ1-2; 7 bases line up with TRBD1. The length of the CDR3 is 12 residues. J gave up 4 bases and V 5 bases, and 4 bases lay outside the gene matches. Germline lookup yields CDR1 SQVTM and CDR2 ANQGSEA. CDR3 residues: CSVQRDSYGYTF. DNA for the CDR3: TGCAGCGTTCAACGGGACAGCTATGGCTACACCTTC.

The rearrangement links TRBV5-4 to TRBJ2-1; maybe TRBD2 (6 bases). Between the trimmed V and J ends, which lost 6 bases and 2 bases, there was a span of 21 bases. The CDR3 length is 17 residues. Looked up from germline, CDR1 is SGHNT and CDR2 is YYREEE (reference sequence). Here the CDR3 DNA reads TGTGCCAGCACCAAAGGTGGGGGGACCGAGCCCTACAATGAGCAGTTCTTC. Translation: CASTKGGGTEPYNEQFF.

V and J are TRBV21-1 and TRBJ1-3. TRBV21-1 is a pseudogene locus. CDR3 length: 14 amino acids. The CDR3 DNA is TGTGCCAGCAGCAAACGGGTAAACGTGGACACCATATATTTT. Amino acid sequence: CASSKRVNVDTIYF.

This chain joins TRBV10-1 and TRBJ2-7, with D perhaps TRBD2 (6 bases). V was cut by 5 bases and J by 5 bases, with 13 bases left in between. This CDR3 has 13 residues. Germline assignment: CDR1 WNHNN and CDR2 SYGVQD (reference sequence). CDR3 sequence (DNA): TGCGCCAGCAGTCCAGGGTCGGGGGACGAGCAGTACTTC. It encodes CASSPGSGDEQYF.

The V gene is TRBV7-7, the J gene TRBJ2-5, with D possibly being TRBD1 (6 bases). Germline CDR1 SSHAT, CDR2 FNYEAQ (reference sequence). With 1 base removed from V and 4 bases from J, the gap between germline ends came to 7 bases. CDR3 length equals 13 residues. The CDR3 loop reads CASSLEGVETQYF. As DNA, the CDR3 is TGTGCCAGCAGCTTAGAGGGGGTAGAGACCCAGTACTTC.

The chain has TRBV6-1 and TRBJ1-2; unclear D gene. This CDR3 has 14 residues. Between the trimmed V and J ends, which lost 3 bases and 3 bases, there was a span of 11 bases. The germline CDR1 and CDR2 sequences are MNHNS and SASEGT. CDR3 DNA sequence: TGTGCCAGCAGTGAGAGAGGTCGGGACTATGGCTACACCTTC. This translates into CASSERGRDYGYTF.

The chain is built from TRBV3-1 (or the pseudogene TRBV3-2) and TRBJ2-6; 7 bases are a match to TRBD2. V was pared by 8 bases and J by 3 bases, with 4 bases of the junction left unmatched. Germline loops: CDR1 LGHDT, CDR2 YNNKEL (reference sequence). The CDR3 runs to 14 residues. CDR3 protein: CASGGGGGANVLTF. The DNA for the CDR3 is TGTGCCAGCGGCGGGGGAGGTGGGGCCAACGTCCTGACTTTC.

V gene TRBV9 combines with J gene TRBJ2-4; 9 bases are a match to TRBD2. Germline CDR1 and CDR2: SGDLS and YYNGEE. Trimming took 0 bases from V and 3 from J; bases not matched to a gene: 22. The CDR3 loop spans 22 amino acids. CDR3 region: CASSVGSGSWRGGGIGKNIQYF. The CDR3 region has the DNA TGTGCCAGCAGCGTAGGTTCGGGAAGTTGGCGGGGGGGCGGTATTGGCAAAAACATTCAGTACTTC.

The chain uses TRBV6-2 or TRBV6-3 and TRBJ1-6; 7 positions match TRBD1. The CDR3 is 16 amino acids. The germline gives CDR1 MNHEY, CDR2 SVGEGT. V shed 2 bases and J 10 bases; nucleotides not matched to a gene: 11. As DNA, the CDR3 is TGTGCCAGCAGTTACACGCGGACAGGAGGGAACTCACCCCTCCACTTT. This encodes CASSYTRTGGNSPLHF.

The chain joins TRBV6-5 to TRBJ2-2; the D gene is possibly TRBD1 (5 bases). The CDR3 loop spans 15 amino acids. V lost 4 bases, J lost 3 bases, and 12 bases lay in between. The V gene's germline CDR1 is MNHEY and CDR2 SVGAGI. The CDR3 coding sequence is TGTGCCAGCAGTTGGCAGGGTCAGGACACCGGGGAGCTGTTTTTT. This translates into CASSWQGQDTGELFF.